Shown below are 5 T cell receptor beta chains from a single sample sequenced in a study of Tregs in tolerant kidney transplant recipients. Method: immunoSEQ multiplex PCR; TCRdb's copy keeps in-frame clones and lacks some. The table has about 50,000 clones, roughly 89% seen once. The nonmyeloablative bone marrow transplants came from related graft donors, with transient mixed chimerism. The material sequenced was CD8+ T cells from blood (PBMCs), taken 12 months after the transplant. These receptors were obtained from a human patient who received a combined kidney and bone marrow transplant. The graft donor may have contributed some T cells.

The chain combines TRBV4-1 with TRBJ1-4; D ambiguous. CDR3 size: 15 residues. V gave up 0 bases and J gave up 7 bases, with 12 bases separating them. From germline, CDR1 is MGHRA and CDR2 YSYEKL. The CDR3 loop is CASSQEAYRGEKLFF. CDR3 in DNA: TGCGCCAGCAGCCAAGAAGCCTATCGGGGTGAAAAACTGTTTTTT.

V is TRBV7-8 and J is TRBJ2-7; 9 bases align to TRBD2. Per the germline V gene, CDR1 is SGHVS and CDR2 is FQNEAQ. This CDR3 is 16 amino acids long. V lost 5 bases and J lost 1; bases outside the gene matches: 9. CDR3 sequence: CASSHVSGGYSYEQYF. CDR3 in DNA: TGTGCCAGCAGCCATGTTAGCGGGGGTTATTCCTACGAGCAGTACTTC.

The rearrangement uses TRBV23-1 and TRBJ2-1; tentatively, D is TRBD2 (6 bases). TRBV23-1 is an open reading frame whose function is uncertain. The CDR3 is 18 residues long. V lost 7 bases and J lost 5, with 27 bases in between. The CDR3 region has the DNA TGCGCCAGCACGCCGCTTCAGGGAGCATTGCGGGAACACAATGAGCAGTTCTTC. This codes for CASTPLQGALREHNEQFF.

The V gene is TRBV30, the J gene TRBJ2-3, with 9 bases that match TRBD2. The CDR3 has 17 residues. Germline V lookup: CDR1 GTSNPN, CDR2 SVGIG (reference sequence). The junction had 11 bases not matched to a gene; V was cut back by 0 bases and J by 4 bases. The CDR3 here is CAWSVLHTSGYPDTQYF. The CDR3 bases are TGTGCCTGGAGTGTACTACACACTAGCGGGTACCCAGATACGCAGTATTTT.

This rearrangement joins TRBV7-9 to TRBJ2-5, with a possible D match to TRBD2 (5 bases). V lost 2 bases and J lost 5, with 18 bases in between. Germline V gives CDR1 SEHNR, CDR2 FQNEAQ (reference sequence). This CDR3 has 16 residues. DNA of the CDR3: TGTGCCAGCAGCTTAATCCCTTCACGGGATCGGGAGACCCAGTACTTC. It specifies CASSLIPSRDRETQYF.